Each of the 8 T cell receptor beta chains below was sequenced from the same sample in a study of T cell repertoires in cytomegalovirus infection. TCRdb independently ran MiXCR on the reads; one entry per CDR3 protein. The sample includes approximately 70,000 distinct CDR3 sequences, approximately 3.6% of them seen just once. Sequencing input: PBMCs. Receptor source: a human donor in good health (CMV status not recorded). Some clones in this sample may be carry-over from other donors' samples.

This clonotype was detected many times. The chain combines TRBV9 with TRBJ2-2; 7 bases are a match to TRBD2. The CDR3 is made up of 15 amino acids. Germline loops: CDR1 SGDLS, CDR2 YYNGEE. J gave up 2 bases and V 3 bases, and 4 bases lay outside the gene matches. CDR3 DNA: TGTGCCAGCAGCGAGAGCGGGGCTAACACCGGGGAGCTGTTTTTT. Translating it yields CASSESGANTGELFF. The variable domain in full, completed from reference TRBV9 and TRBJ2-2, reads DSGVTQTPKHLITATGQRVTLRCSPRSGDLSVYWYQQSLDQGLQFLIQYYNGEERAKGNILERFSAQQFPDLHSELNLSSLELGDSALYFCASSESGANTGELFFGEGSRLTVL.

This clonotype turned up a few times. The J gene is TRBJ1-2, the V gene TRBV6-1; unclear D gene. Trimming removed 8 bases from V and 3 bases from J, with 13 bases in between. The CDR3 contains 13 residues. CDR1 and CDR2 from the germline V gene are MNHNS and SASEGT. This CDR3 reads CASGPSTDYGYTF. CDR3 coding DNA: TGTGCCAGCGGACCCTCAACGGACTATGGCTACACCTTC.

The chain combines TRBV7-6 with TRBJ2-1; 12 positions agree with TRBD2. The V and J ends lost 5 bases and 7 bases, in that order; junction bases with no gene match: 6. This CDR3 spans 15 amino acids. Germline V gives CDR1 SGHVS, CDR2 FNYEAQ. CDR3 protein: CASSPLAGGLNEQFF. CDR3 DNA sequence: TGTGCCAGCAGCCCTCTAGCGGGGGGGCTGAATGAGCAGTTCTTC.

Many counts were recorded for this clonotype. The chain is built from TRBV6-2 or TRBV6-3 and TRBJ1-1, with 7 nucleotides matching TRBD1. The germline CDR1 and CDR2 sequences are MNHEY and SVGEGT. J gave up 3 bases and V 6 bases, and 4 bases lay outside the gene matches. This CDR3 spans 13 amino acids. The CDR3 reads CASSNDRDTEAFF. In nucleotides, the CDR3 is TGTGCCAGCAGCAATGACAGGGACACTGAAGCTTTCTTT.

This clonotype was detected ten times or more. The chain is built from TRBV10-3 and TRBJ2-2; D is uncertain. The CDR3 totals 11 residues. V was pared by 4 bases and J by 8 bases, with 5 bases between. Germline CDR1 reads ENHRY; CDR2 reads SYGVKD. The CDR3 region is CAISGDGELFF. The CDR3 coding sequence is TGTGCCATCAGTGGGGATGGGGAGCTGTTTTTT.

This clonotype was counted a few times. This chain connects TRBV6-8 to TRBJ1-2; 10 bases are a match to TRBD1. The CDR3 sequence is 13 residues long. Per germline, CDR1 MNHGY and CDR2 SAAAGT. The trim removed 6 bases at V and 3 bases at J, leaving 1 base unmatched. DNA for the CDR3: TGTGCCAGCAGCGGGACAGGGGACTATGGCTACACCTTC. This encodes CASSGTGDYGYTF.

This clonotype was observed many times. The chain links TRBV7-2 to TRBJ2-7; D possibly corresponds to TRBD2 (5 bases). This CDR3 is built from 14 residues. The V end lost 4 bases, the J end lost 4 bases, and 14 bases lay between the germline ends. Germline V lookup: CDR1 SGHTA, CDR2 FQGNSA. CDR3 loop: CASSSLAYGYEQYF. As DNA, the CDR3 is TGTGCCAGCAGCTCCCTAGCTTATGGTTACGAGCAGTACTTC.

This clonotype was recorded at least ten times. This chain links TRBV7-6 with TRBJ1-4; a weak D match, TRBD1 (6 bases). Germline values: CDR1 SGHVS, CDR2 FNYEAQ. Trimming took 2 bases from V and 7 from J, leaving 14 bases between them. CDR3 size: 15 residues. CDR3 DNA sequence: TGTGCCAGCAGCTTATTGGGGGCACTGGGTGAAAAACTGTTTTTT. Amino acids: CASSLLGALGEKLFF. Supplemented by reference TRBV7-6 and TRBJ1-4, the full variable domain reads GAGVSQSPRYKVTKRGQDVALRCDPISGHVSLYWYRQALGQGPEFLTYFNYEAQQDKSGLPNDRFSAERPEGSISTLTIQRTEQRDSAMYRCASSLLGALGEKLFFGSGTQLSVL.